One and the same sample provided the 9 T cell receptor beta chains below, sequenced in a study of shared clonotypes between healthy human individuals. TCRdb's copy holds only in-frame clones and misses some; the assay was immunoSEQ multiplex PCR. The sample consists of 150,000 to 200,000 clones, about 93% of them appearing once. The sample consisted of naive CD4+ T cells sorted from blood. The subset is: CD45RA+ positively selected. The receptors come from a woman in her 30s in good health.

This clone was found once. The genes are TRBV18 and TRBJ2-5, with TRBD2 identical over 14 bases. The CDR3 runs 16 residues. Germline-derived CDR1 and CDR2 are KGHSH and LQKENI. After removal of 3 bases from V and 1 base from J, the junction contained 1 base not matched to a gene. The CDR3 nucleotides are TGTGCCAGCTCACCCGGGACTAGCGGGAGCCAAGAGACCCAGTACTTC. Translating it yields CASSPGTSGSQETQYF. Full variable domain (missing parts from reference TRBV18 and TRBJ2-5): NAGVMQNPRHLVRRRGQEARLRCSPMKGHSHVYWYRQLPEEGLKFMVYLQKENIIDESGMPKERFSAEFPKEGPSILRIQQVVRGDSAAYFCASSPGTSGSQETQYFGPGTRLLVL.

This rearrangement joins TRBV5-1 to TRBJ1-1; TRBD1 is a possible D gene (5 bases). Germline CDR1 and CDR2: SGHRS and YFSETQ. V dropped 4 bases and J dropped 1 base, with 17 bases sitting between them. This CDR3 spans 16 amino acids. CDR3 coding DNA: TGCGCCAGCAGCGTATTTCTGAATGGGGGGAACACTGAAGCTTTCTTT. Translated, it gives CASSVFLNGGNTEAFF.

This chain uses TRBV27 with TRBJ2-7; D unresolved. Germline V gives CDR1 MNHEY, CDR2 SMNVEV (reference sequence). Trimming removed 5 bases at V and 3 bases at J, with 11 bases between. This CDR3 region has 13 residues. CDR3 bases: TGTGCCAGCAGTCAAGGACGGAGCTACGAGCAGTACTTC. It encodes CASSQGRSYEQYF.

The V call is TRBV21-1, the J call TRBJ1-2. TRBV21-1 is a listed pseudogene. This CDR3 region has 17 residues. CDR3 bases: TGTGCCAGCAGGAAACCCCCGACAGGGAGGGCTAACTATGGCTACACCTTC. This gives the protein CASRKPPTGRANYGYTF.

The chain joins TRBV19 to TRBJ2-5; 9 nucleotides line up with TRBD1. The J call may be faulty, since TRBJ2-7 better matches the DNA end. Looked up from germline, CDR1 is LNHDA and CDR2 is SQIVND (reference sequence). This CDR3 contains 15 residues. CDR3 residues: CASSNGDRGKDEQYF. The CDR3 region has the DNA TGTGCCAGTTCGAACGGCGACAGGGGGAAGGACGAGCAGTACTTC.

The rearrangement uses TRBV19 and TRBJ1-1; 7 bases agree with TRBD1. This CDR3 has 14 amino acids. J lost 9 bases, V lost 4 bases, and 11 bases had no gene match. CDR1 and CDR2 (germline): LNHDA, SQIVND (reference sequence). The CDR3 coding sequence is TGTGCCAGTAGTACATCTCCGACAGGGAGAAAAGCTTTCTTT. This encodes CASSTSPTGRKAFF.

This clone came up once. The V and J genes are TRBV15 and TRBJ1-3, with D tentatively TRBD1 (6 bases). Trimming removed 1 base at V and 0 bases at J, with 13 bases between. The CDR3 sequence is 17 residues long. Germline V gives CDR1 LNHNV, CDR2 YYDKDF (reference sequence). CDR3 residues: CATSRGWGANSGNTIYF. CDR3 coding DNA: TGTGCCACCAGCAGAGGATGGGGGGCCAACTCTGGAAACACCATATATTTT. The variable domain in full, completed from reference TRBV15 and TRBJ1-3, reads DAMVIQNPRYQVTQFGKPVTLSCSQTLNHNVMYWYQQKSSQAPKLLFHYYDKDFNNEADTPDNFQSRRPNTSFCFLDIRSPGLGDTAMYLCATSRGWGANSGNTIYFGEGSWLTVV.

This chain joins TRBV7-9 and TRBJ1-1, with TRBD1 matching 9 bases. Per germline, CDR1 SEHNR and CDR2 FQNEAQ (reference sequence). This CDR3 is built from 19 residues. Trimming cost V 1 base and J 1 base; bases outside gene matches: 13. In DNA form, the CDR3 reads TGTGCCAGCAGCTTAGGGCTGCTCCGGGACAGGGAAAAGAACACTGAAGCTTTCTTT. Residues: CASSLGLLRDREKNTEAFF.

The rearrangement links TRBV11-2 to TRBJ2-5, with D possibly being TRBD2 (5 bases). The closer fit of TRBJ2-7 to the DNA end suggests the J call may be wrong. The germline CDR1 and CDR2 sequences are SGHAT and FQNNGV. CDR3 size: 12 residues. The chain's CDR3 is CASSFGGYEQYF. CDR3 bases: TGTGCCAGCAGCTTCGGAGGCTACGAGCAGTACTTC.